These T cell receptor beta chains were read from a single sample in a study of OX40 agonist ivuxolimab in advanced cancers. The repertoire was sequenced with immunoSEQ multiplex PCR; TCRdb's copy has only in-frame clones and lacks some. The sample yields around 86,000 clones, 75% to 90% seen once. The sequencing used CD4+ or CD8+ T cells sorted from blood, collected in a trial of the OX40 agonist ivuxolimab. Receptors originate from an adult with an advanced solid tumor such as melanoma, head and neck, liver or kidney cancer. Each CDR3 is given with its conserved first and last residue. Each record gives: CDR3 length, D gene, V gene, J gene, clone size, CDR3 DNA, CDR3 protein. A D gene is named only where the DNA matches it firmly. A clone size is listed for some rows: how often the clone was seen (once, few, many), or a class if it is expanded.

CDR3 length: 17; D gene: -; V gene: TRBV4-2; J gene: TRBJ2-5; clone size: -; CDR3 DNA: TGTGCCAGCAGCCAAGGTCCCGGGTTCGGAGGCCAAGAGACCCAGTACTTC; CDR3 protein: CASSQGPGFGGQETQYF
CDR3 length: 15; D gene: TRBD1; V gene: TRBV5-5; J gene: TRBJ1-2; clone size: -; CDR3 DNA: TGTGCCAGCAGCACAAGGGACAGGGTCAACTATGGCTACACCTTC; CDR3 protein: CASSTRDRVNYGYTF
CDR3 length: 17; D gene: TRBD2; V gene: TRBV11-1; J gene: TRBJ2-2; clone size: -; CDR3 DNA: TGTGCCAGCAGCTCAAACCCGGGACTAACCGCTACCGGGGAGCTGTTTTTT; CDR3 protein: CASSSNPGLTATGELFF
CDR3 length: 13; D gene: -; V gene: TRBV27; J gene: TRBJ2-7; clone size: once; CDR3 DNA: TGTGCCAGCAGTTTATCGCAGTTCCACGAGCAGTACTTC; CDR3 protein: CASSLSQFHEQYF
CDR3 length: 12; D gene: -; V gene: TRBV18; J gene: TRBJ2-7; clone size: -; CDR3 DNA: TGTGCCAGCTCAGTAACCGCCTACGAGCAGTACTTC; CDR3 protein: CASSVTAYEQYF
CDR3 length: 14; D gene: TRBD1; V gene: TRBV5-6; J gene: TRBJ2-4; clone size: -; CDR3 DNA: TGTGCCAGCAGCGTGACAGGGGTGTTGAACATTCAGTACTTC; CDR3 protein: CASSVTGVLNIQYF
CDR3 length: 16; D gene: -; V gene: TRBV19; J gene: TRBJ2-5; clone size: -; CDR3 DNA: TGTGCCAGTAGTACCCGAGGACAGGGAGGGAGAGAGACCCAGTACTTC; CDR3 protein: CASSTRGQGGRETQYF
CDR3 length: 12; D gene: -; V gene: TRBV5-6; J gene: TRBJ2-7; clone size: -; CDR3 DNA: TGTGCCAGCAGCCGGACAGAGTACGAGCAGTACTTC; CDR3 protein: CASSRTEYEQYF
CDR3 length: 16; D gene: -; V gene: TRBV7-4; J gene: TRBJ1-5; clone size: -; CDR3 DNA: TGTGCCAGCAGCGCTACGGACGGGAATAGCAATCAGCCCCAGCATTTT; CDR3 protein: CASSATDGNSNQPQHF
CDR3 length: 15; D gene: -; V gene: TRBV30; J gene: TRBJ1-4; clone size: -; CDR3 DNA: TGTGCCTGGAGTGTCCGGACAGCGAGGGATGAAAAACTGTTTTTT; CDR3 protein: CAWSVRTARDEKLFF
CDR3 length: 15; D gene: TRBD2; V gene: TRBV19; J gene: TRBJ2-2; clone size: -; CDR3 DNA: TGTGCCAGTAGTACCGGACTAGAGAACACCGGGGAGCTGTTTTTT; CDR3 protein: CASSTGLENTGELFF
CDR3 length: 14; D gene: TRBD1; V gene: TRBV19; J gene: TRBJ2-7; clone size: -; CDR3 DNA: TGTGCCAGTAGTCGGGACAGGGAAAAGAACGAGCAGTACTTC; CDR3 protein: CASSRDREKNEQYF